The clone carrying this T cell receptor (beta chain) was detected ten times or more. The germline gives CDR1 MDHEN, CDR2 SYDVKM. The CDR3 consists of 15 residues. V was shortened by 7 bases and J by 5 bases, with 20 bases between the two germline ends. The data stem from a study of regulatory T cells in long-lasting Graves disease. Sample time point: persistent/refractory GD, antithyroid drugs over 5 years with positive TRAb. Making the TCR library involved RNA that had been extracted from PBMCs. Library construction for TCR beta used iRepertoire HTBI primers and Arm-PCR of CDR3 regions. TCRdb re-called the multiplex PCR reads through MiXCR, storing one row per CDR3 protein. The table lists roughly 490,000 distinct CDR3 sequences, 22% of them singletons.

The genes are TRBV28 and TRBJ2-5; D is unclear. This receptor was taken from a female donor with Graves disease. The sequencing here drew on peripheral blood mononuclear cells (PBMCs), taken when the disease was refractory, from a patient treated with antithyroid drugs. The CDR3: CASTSPRGGRETQYF. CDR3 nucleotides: TGTGCCAGCACCTCTCCGAGAGGTGGACGGGAGACCCAGTACTTC.